The next 9 T cell receptor beta chains were all read from a single sample in a study of tumor-infiltrating lymphocytes in localized non-small cell lung cancer (dated by TCRdb to about 2021). The library was built by means of the immunoSEQ multiplex PCR assay. Imported from immuneACCESS, the table was reduced by TCRdb to in-frame sequences with V and J called. These copies leave out some clones; in studies compared against another copy, an unresolved V gene accounts for under half, and the cause of the remainder is not known. The sample data list around 10,000 clones, and roughly 60% of these were observed just once. Around 8.4% of the sample belongs to the ten largest clones. Sequencing used lung tumor tissue. The receptors shown here come from a human donor with non-small cell lung cancer.

The chain recombines TRBV20-1 with TRBJ2-5; D is undetermined. V was shortened by 0 bases and J by 6 bases, with 5 bases between the two germline ends. This CDR3 spans 11 amino acids. Germline V lookup: CDR1 DFQATT, CDR2 SNEGSKA (reference sequence). In DNA form, the CDR3 reads TGCAGTGCTAGAGATAAGCAGACCCAGTACTTC. It translates to CSARDKQTQYF.

The rearrangement links TRBV25-1 to TRBJ2-7; the match to TRBD2 covers 13 bases. There are 16 residues in the CDR3. The germline V gene has CDR1 MGHDK and CDR2 SYGVNS. J lost 6 bases, V lost 1 base, and 6 bases had no gene match. The CDR3 region has the DNA TGTGCCAGCAGTGAATTGGTGACTAGCGGGAGGTCCGAGCAGTACTTC. It translates to CASSELVTSGRSEQYF.

This clone was recorded only once. The rearrangement uses TRBV5-1 and TRBJ2-1; 7 bases map to TRBD1. V lost 0 bases and J lost 8; bases outside the gene matches: 14. CDR1 is SGHRS and CDR2 is YFSETQ in the germline V gene. The CDR3 runs to 17 residues. The CDR3 coding sequence is TGCGCCAGCAGCTTGGGGCCTTTGGCAGGGGGTAACGATGAGCAGTTCTTC. Amino acid sequence: CASSLGPLAGGNDEQFF.

This clone was seen only once. The chain is built from TRBV27 and TRBJ1-4; TRBD1 agrees at 7 bases. Germline loops: CDR1 MNHEY, CDR2 SMNVEV (reference sequence). The CDR3 is 14 amino acids. The V segment lost 2 bases and the J segment 8 bases; nucleotides outside the gene matches: 5. The CDR3 region has the DNA TGTGCCAGCAGTTTAAGGGGGCAGGGAGAAAAACTGTTTTTT. It encodes CASSLRGQGEKLFF.

The genes are TRBV7-9 and TRBJ2-2; the D gene is possibly TRBD1 (6 bases). Between the trimmed V and J ends, which lost 5 bases and 3 bases, there was a span of 19 bases. Germline CDR1 reads SEHNR; CDR2 reads FQNEAQ (reference sequence). This CDR3 is 17 amino acids long. The CDR3 DNA follows: TGTGCCAGCAGCCCCGGGACACCCCAGCGGCACACCGGGGAGCTGTTTTTT. It is translated as CASSPGTPQRHTGELFF.

The V gene is TRBV7-2, the J gene TRBJ2-7, with D tentatively TRBD1 or TRBD2 (5 bases each). This CDR3 spans 15 amino acids. Germline loops: CDR1 SGHTA, CDR2 FQGNSA. V was clipped by 2 bases and J by 3 bases, with 14 bases between them. CDR3 amino acids: CASSLLLGTYYEQYF. Here the CDR3 DNA reads TGTGCCAGCAGCTTACTCCTCGGGACCTACTACGAGCAGTACTTC.

The chain couples TRBV7-9 to TRBJ2-3; the match to TRBD2 covers 11 bases. V was clipped by 6 bases and J by 14 bases; unmatched bases: 7. The CDR3 length is 12 residues. Per germline, CDR1 SEHNR and CDR2 FQNEAQ (reference sequence). CDR3: CASSFTLAGGYF. The CDR3 DNA reads as TGTGCCAGCAGTTTCACTCTAGCGGGGGGGTATTTT.

As concerns this clone: Relative to the germline gene, one junction end is altered; a read error may explain this. The chain is built from TRBV29-1 and TRBJ2-3, with D tentatively TRBD2 (6 bases). Germline assignment: CDR1 SQVTM and CDR2 ANQGSEA. The CDR3 is 13 residues long. The CDR3 nucleotides read TGCAGCGCTGAAAGCGGGTCCGCTGATACGCAGTATTTT. Encoded protein: CSAESGSADTQYF.

J is TRBJ2-3 and V is TRBV5-1; the match to TRBD2 covers 12 bases. Germline values: CDR1 SGHRS, CDR2 YFSETQ. V lost 2 bases and J lost 4; bases outside the gene matches: 5. The CDR3 is 16 amino acids. The CDR3 loop reads CASSLGLAGISDTQYF. CDR3 nucleotide sequence: TGCGCCAGCAGCTTAGGACTAGCGGGAATTTCAGATACGCAGTATTTT.